This entry lists 27 T cell receptor beta chains sequenced from one sample in a study of response to subunit inactivated influenza vaccine. MiXCR was run by TCRdb on the RT-PCR reads, yielding one entry per CDR3 protein. The sample shows approximately 680,000 distinct CDR3 sequences, around 16% of them seen only once. Source: PBMCs from blood, taken roughly 12 days after vaccination. The receptors were gathered from a man aged 45-65 years who received an inactivated influenza vaccine.

This chain uses TRBV21-1 with TRBJ2-1. TRBV21-1 is a documented pseudogene. The CDR3 sequence is 16 residues long. The CDR3 reads CASSPLYEAEHNEQFF. CDR3 nucleotides: TGTGCCAGCAGCCCCTTGTACGAGGCGGAGCACAATGAGCAGTTCTTC.

A few counts support this clonotype. The chain links TRBV29-1 to TRBJ2-2; the D is unclear. This CDR3 comprises 14 residues. Trimming cost V 3 bases and J 2 bases, with 10 bases left between them. The germline CDR1 and CDR2 sequences are SQVTM and ANQGSEA. CDR3 in DNA: TGCAGCGTTGAGTGGAAACCCAACACCGGGGAGCTGTTTTTT. Its translation: CSVEWKPNTGELFF.

At least ten counts were recorded for this clonotype. This chain connects TRBV28 to TRBJ2-4, with 8 bases fitting TRBD1. Germline V gene sequence: CDR1 MDHEN, CDR2 SYDVKM. The CDR3 extends over 15 amino acids. V lost 6 bases, J lost 9 bases, and 13 bases stayed unmatched. The CDR3 sequence: CASSQNPGQAVIQYF. The CDR3 DNA reads as TGTGCCAGCAGCCAAAACCCGGGACAGGCCGTCATTCAGTACTTC.

The V gene is TRBV15, the J gene TRBJ1-5, with TRBD1 matching 8 bases. Germline V lookup: CDR1 LNHNV, CDR2 YYDKDF (reference sequence). V lost 1 base, J lost 1 base, and 6 bases stayed unmatched. This CDR3 spans 17 amino acids. CDR3 bases: TGTGCCACCAGCAGAGGGGGGACAGGAGCCAGCAATCAGCCCCAGCATTTT. Protein sequence: CATSRGGTGASNQPQHF.

This clonotype appeared a single time. This chain links TRBV19 with TRBJ1-5; D ambiguous. Germline V gene data show CDR1 as LNHDA and CDR2 as SQIVND (reference sequence). CDR3 size: 15 residues. Trimming cost V 3 bases and J 2 bases, with 11 bases left between them. The CDR3 DNA reads as TGTGCCAGTAGTATCAAGGTGGGAGGCAATCAGCCCCAGCATTTT. This translates into CASSIKVGGNQPQHF.

In this sample, this clonotype turned up a few times. The rearrangement uses TRBV12-3 or TRBV12-4 and TRBJ1-5; TRBD1 matches 8 bases. V lost 3 bases and J lost 0; bases outside the gene matches: 4. The CDR3 runs to 16 residues. The CDR3: CASSFDRGYSNQPQHF. Written as DNA, the CDR3 is TGTGCCAGCAGTTTCGACAGGGGTTATAGCAATCAGCCCCAGCATTTT.

This clonotype was observed at least ten times. This chain uses TRBV9 with TRBJ2-1; tentatively, D is TRBD2 (6 bases). Germline CDR1 reads SGDLS; CDR2 reads YYNGEE. The CDR3 length is 12 residues. Trimming removed 2 bases from V and 9 bases from J, with 9 bases in between. The CDR3 coding sequence is TGTGCCAGCAGCGTCCGGGGAGGTGAGCAGTTCTTC. Translation gives CASSVRGGEQFF.

This clonotype has ten or more counts. The chain combines TRBV20-1 with TRBJ1-6; no reliable D call. The germline CDR1 and CDR2 sequences are DFQATT and SNEGSKA (reference sequence). The CDR3 runs 13 residues. V lost 3 bases and J lost 14, with 17 bases in between. CDR3: CSASPQMGRALHF. The CDR3 nucleotides are TGCAGTGCTAGCCCTCAGATGGGGAGGGCCCTCCACTTT.

This clonotype was seen a handful of times. The chain has TRBV10-2 and TRBJ2-7, with TRBD2 identical over 11 bases. CDR3 size: 15 residues. V lost 6 bases to trimming and J lost 1 base; unmatched junction nucleotides: 5. Germline assignment: CDR1 WSHSY and CDR2 SAAADI. The CDR3 spells CASRQGLAGSYEQYF. The CDR3 DNA follows: TGCGCCAGCAGACAAGGACTAGCGGGTTCCTACGAGCAGTACTTC.

This clonotype was seen many times. The CDR3 spells CASSERAGRNNEQFF. CDR3 coding DNA: TGTGCCAGCAGTGAAAGGGCGGGGAGAAACAATGAGCAGTTCTTC. The chain combines TRBV2 with TRBJ2-1, with D possibly TRBD2 on 6 matching bases. The V gene lost 2 bases and the J gene lost 5 bases, with 13 bases spanning the gap. The CDR3 consists of 15 residues. Germline CDR1 is SNHLY and CDR2 is FYNNEI. Full variable domain (outside the CDR3, taken from reference TRBV2 and TRBJ2-1): EPEVTQTPSHQVTQMGQEVILRCVPISNHLYFYWYRQILGQKVEFLVSFYNNEISEKSEIFDDQFSVERPDGSNFTLKIRSTKLEDSAMYFCASSERAGRNNEQFFGPGTRLTVL.

V is TRBV10-3 and J is TRBJ1-1, with 8 bases lining up with TRBD1. V shed 2 bases, J shed 8 bases, and the junction held 7 bases outside the gene matches. Germline loops: CDR1 ENHRY, CDR2 SYGVKD. The length of the CDR3 is 14 residues. DNA of the CDR3: TGTGCCATCAGTGAGCGGACAGGGTGGTCCGAAGCTTTCTTT. Its translation: CAISERTGWSEAFF.

This clonotype was picked up a small number of times. This chain links TRBV12-3 or TRBV12-4 with TRBJ2-1, with a tentative D call TRBD1 (6 bases). V was cut by 5 bases and J by 8 bases, with 13 bases left in between. The CDR3 runs to 13 residues. The DNA of the CDR3 is TGTGCCAGCAGTGTGGGGACAAGAGATGAGCAGTTCTTC. This codes for CASSVGTRDEQFF.

This clonotype was recorded only once. This chain links TRBV28 with TRBJ2-7, with D maybe TRBD1 (6 bases). Germline V lookup: CDR1 MDHEN, CDR2 SYDVKM. V gave up 5 bases and J gave up 6 bases, with 14 bases separating them. The CDR3 sequence is 13 residues long. The CDR3 nucleotides are TGTGCCAGCAGTCCGTTAACAGGGCGCGAGCAGTACTTC. It is translated as CASSPLTGREQYF.

This clonotype was detected a few times. V and J are TRBV4-3 and TRBJ2-7, with D unresolved. Germline V gene sequence: CDR1 LGHNA, CDR2 YSLEER. CDR3 length equals 14 residues. V was trimmed by 0 bases and J by 5 bases, leaving 11 bases between them. CDR3: CASSQELRTDEQYF. Written as DNA, the CDR3 is TGCGCCAGCAGCCAAGAGCTGCGAACCGACGAGCAGTACTTC.

This clonotype has more than one count but fewer than ten. The chain uses TRBV7-9 and TRBJ2-2; perhaps TRBD1 as D (6 bases). Germline loops: CDR1 SEHNR, CDR2 FQNEAQ (reference sequence). The CDR3 consists of 15 residues. The V and J ends lost 2 bases and 1 base respectively, with 8 bases between them. The CDR3 here is CASSLWGRNTGELFF. The CDR3 coding sequence is TGTGCCAGCAGCTTATGGGGGCGGAACACCGGGGAGCTGTTTTTT.

This clonotype was picked up a small number of times. The CDR3 region has the DNA TGTGCCAGCAGTTACGCGGGTGCTGAAGCTTTCTTT. It specifies CASSYAGAEAFF. The rearrangement uses TRBV6-6 and TRBJ1-1; no clear D. The CDR3 loop spans 12 amino acids. Germline V gives CDR1 MNHNY, CDR2 SVGAGI (reference sequence). Trimming shortened V by 2 bases and J by 6 bases, and 7 bases separated the two germline ends.

V is TRBV6-2 or TRBV6-3 and J is TRBJ2-1, with 11 positions matching TRBD2. This CDR3 contains 15 residues. Germline CDR1 reads MNHEY; CDR2 reads SVGEGT. V dropped 6 bases and J dropped 4; count of bases not matched to a gene: 5. The CDR3 protein is CASRFGLAGYNEQFF. The CDR3 DNA reads as TGTGCCAGCAGATTTGGACTAGCGGGTTACAATGAGCAGTTCTTC.

A few counts support this clonotype. This chain connects TRBV14 to TRBJ2-5; D tentatively reads TRBD1 or TRBD2 (5 bases each). The CDR3 contains 15 residues. The V end was cut by 2 bases, the J end by 5 bases, with 15 bases between. Germline V gives CDR1 SGHDN, CDR2 FVKESK. CDR3 loop: CASSQLTGLVETQYF. CDR3 coding DNA: TGTGCCAGCAGCCAATTAACGGGGCTGGTGGAGACCCAGTACTTC.

In this sample, this clonotype turned up many times. The chain has TRBV20-1 and TRBJ2-1; no firm D call. The germline V gene has CDR1 DFQATT and CDR2 SNEGSKA (reference sequence). The CDR3 runs 16 residues. Trimming removed 2 bases from V and 0 bases from J, with 14 bases in between. CDR3 sequence: CSARSTAISSYNEQFF. CDR3 coding DNA: TGCAGTGCTAGATCTACGGCAATAAGCTCCTACAATGAGCAGTTCTTC.

There are a few counts of this clonotype. This chain uses TRBV3-1 with TRBJ1-2; weak D call: TRBD1 (6 bases). This CDR3 is 13 amino acids long. The V end lost 4 bases, the J end lost 7 bases, and 13 bases lay between the germline ends. CDR1 and CDR2 from the germline V gene are LGHDT and YNNKEL (reference sequence). CDR3 sequence: CASSRTAHSGYTF. The CDR3 nucleotides are TGTGCCAGCAGCCGGACAGCACACAGTGGCTACACCTTC.

This clonotype was seen repeatedly, ten times or more. The chain recombines TRBV7-9 with TRBJ2-3, with D perhaps matching TRBD1 or TRBD2 (5 bases each). The V gene's germline CDR1 is SEHNR and CDR2 FQNEAQ (reference sequence). The CDR3 runs 14 residues. V lost 3 bases, J lost 2 bases, and 9 bases lay in between. CDR3 in DNA: TGTGCCAGCAGCTTCCGGGACCCCACAGATACGCAGTATTTT. Amino acid sequence: CASSFRDPTDTQYF.

This sequence joins TRBV7-2 and TRBJ1-2, with TRBD1 as a possible D gene (5 bases). Trimming left V 3 bases short and J 4 bases short, with 15 bases between. This CDR3 region has 15 residues. The germline V gene has CDR1 SGHTA and CDR2 FQGNSA. CDR3 nucleotides: TGTGCCAGCAGCTTGACCGGGGCGAACCTCTATGGCTACACCTTC. Translating it yields CASSLTGANLYGYTF.

The rearrangement links TRBV5-5 to TRBJ2-5, with D maybe TRBD2 (6 bases). Trimming shortened V by 2 bases and J by 3 bases, and 17 bases separated the two germline ends. CDR1 SGHKS and CDR2 YYEKEE come from the germline V gene (reference sequence). The CDR3 has 16 amino acids. In nucleotides, the CDR3 is TGTGCCAGCAGCTTCAGCGGGCCTGGGAAAAAAGAGACCCAGTACTTC. This gives the protein CASSFSGPGKKETQYF.

This clonotype was detected a few times. V and J are TRBV29-1 and TRBJ2-1, with TRBD2 as a possible D gene (5 bases). Germline V gene sequence: CDR1 SQVTM, CDR2 ANQGSEA. V lost 3 bases and J lost 2, with 14 bases in between. This CDR3 is 15 amino acids long. CDR3 region: CSVEGPQEAYNEQFF. The CDR3 DNA sequence: TGCAGCGTTGAGGGTCCCCAGGAGGCCTACAATGAGCAGTTCTTC.

The chain links TRBV28 to TRBJ2-1, with TRBD2 matching 12 bases. Germline V gives CDR1 MDHEN, CDR2 SYDVKM. This CDR3 spans 16 amino acids. The V segment lost 5 bases and the J segment 3 bases; nucleotides outside the gene matches: 5. CDR3 residues: CASSTLTSGSYNEQFF. CDR3 bases: TGTGCCAGCAGTACCCTGACTAGCGGGAGCTACAATGAGCAGTTCTTC.

This clonotype has a handful of counts. The genes are TRBV29-1 and TRBJ2-7, with D perhaps matching TRBD1 or TRBD2 (5 bases each). The CDR3 loop spans 14 amino acids. Germline values: CDR1 SQVTM, CDR2 ANQGSEA. The V and J ends lost 3 bases and 1 base respectively, with 13 bases between them. CDR3 sequence reads: CSVDYGTESYEQYF. The CDR3 nucleotides are TGCAGCGTTGATTACGGGACGGAGTCCTACGAGCAGTACTTC.

The rearrangement joins TRBV7-6 to TRBJ2-5, with D possibly matching TRBD1 (6 bases). The germline V gene has CDR1 SGHVS and CDR2 FNYEAQ. This CDR3 spans 16 amino acids. The germline V and J ends were trimmed by 2 bases and 2 bases, with 15 bases remaining between them. As DNA, the CDR3 is TGTGCCAGCAGCTTAATAAGAGAGGACAGACAAGAGACCCAGTACTTC. Its protein is CASSLIREDRQETQYF.